This TCR beta chain was captured by sequencing in a study of cytomegalovirus exposure and HLA in healthy donors. The study ran its PCR with 60 Vbeta and 13 Jbeta primers. Using immunoSEQ multiplex PCR, the repertoire was profiled, and TCRdb retains in-frame clones only, with some absent. The sample carries some 150,000 clones, 65% to 85% recorded once. Germline CDR1 SGHTA, CDR2 FQGNSA. This CDR3 contains 14 residues. Unmatched junction bases numbered 9, after V lost 5 bases and J lost 6 bases. J is TRBJ1-1 and V is TRBV7-2, with 7 nucleotides matching TRBD1. Source material: PBMCs. This TCR came from a man between 60 and 75 years old in good health and CMV-seronegative. DNA for the CDR3: TGTGCCAGCAGCAAAAGGACAGGACCTCCTGAAGCTTTCTTT. It yields the protein CASSKRTGPPEAFF.